The next 32 T cell receptor beta chains were all read from a single sample in a study of identical twins. TCRdb recomputed calls from the 5' RACE reads with MiXCR, one row per CDR3 protein. The repertoire holds 540,000 or so distinct CDR3 sequences, about 22% seen once, with approximately 0.52% in the top ten. Separately, the same data were catalogued under a study of yellow fever vaccine responses in identical twins.

Sample: CD4+ T cells sorted from blood. These receptors all stem from a woman younger than 35 in good health.

This clonotype was seen ten or more times. The chain recombines TRBV11-2 with TRBJ1-1, with no clear D. V lost 1 base to trimming and J lost 10 bases, with 13 bases between them. CDR1 is SGHAT and CDR2 is FQNNGV in the germline V gene. The CDR3 length is 13 residues. Here the CDR3 reads CASSLATQAGAFF. CDR3 coding DNA: TGTGCCAGCAGCTTAGCAACCCAGGCTGGAGCTTTCTTT. The variable domain in full, completed from reference TRBV11-2 and TRBJ1-1, reads EAGVAQSPRYKIIEKRQSVAFWCNPISGHATLYWYQQILGQGPKLLIQFQNNGVVDDSQLPKDRFSAERLKGVDSTLKIQPAKLEDSAVYLCASSLATQAGAFFGQGTRLTVV.

CDR3: CSARMDRSSYNEQFF. In nucleotides, the CDR3 is TGCAGTGCTAGAATGGACAGAAGCTCCTACAATGAGCAGTTCTTC. V gene TRBV20-1 combines with J gene TRBJ2-1; tentatively, D is TRBD1 (6 bases). The germline V gene has CDR1 DFQATT and CDR2 SNEGSKA (reference sequence). Trimming took 2 bases from V and 0 from J, leaving 11 bases between them. This CDR3 comprises 15 residues.

The rearrangement uses TRBV5-1 and TRBJ2-3; TRBD2 aligns across 8 bases. The CDR3 is made up of 15 amino acids. V was clipped by 2 bases and J by 2 bases; unmatched bases: 4. Germline V gene sequence: CDR1 SGHRS, CDR2 YFSETQ. The CDR3 loop reads CASSFLAGPTDTQYF. Here the CDR3 DNA reads TGCGCCAGCAGCTTCTTAGCGGGACCCACAGATACGCAGTATTTT.

This clonotype was seen only a few times. This sequence joins TRBV20-1 and TRBJ2-1, with D maybe TRBD1 (6 bases). Per germline, CDR1 DFQATT and CDR2 SNEGSKA (reference sequence). V dropped 6 bases and J dropped 9 bases, with 24 bases sitting between them. There are 15 residues in the CDR3. Here the CDR3 DNA reads TGCAGTGCCCCCGACAGGTCTCAGTCGAAGGGTGAGCAGTTCTTC. Translated: CSAPDRSQSKGEQFF.

This clonotype was seen a handful of times. The V and J genes are TRBV25-1 and TRBJ2-1, with D possibly called TRBD1 or TRBD2 (5 bases each). The CDR3 has 16 amino acids. The germline V gene encodes CDR1 MGHDK and CDR2 SYGVNS. V was pared by 6 bases and J by 4 bases, with 19 bases between. The CDR3 region is CASSGQGPAEYNEQFF. For the CDR3, the DNA is TGTGCCAGCAGCGGGCAGGGTCCAGCGGAATACAATGAGCAGTTCTTC.

This clonotype has a handful of counts. The chain employs TRBV3-1 and TRBJ2-7; TRBD1 agrees at 11 bases. The CDR3 has 15 amino acids. V lost 3 bases and J lost 6; bases outside the gene matches: 7. The germline gives CDR1 LGHDT, CDR2 YNNKEL (reference sequence). The CDR3 sequence is CASSQRGTGGREQYF. The CDR3 DNA is TGTGCCAGCAGCCAGAGGGGGACAGGGGGACGCGAGCAGTACTTC.

This clonotype was detected only a few times. The chain couples TRBV15 to TRBJ2-5, with D unclear. Trimming took 1 base from V and 5 from J, leaving 11 bases between them. The CDR3 is made up of 14 amino acids. Germline CDR1 and CDR2: LNHNV and YYDKDF (reference sequence). The CDR3 DNA is TGTGCCACCAGCAGAGTTTACGTGGAGGAGACCCAGTACTTC. Its protein product is CATSRVYVEETQYF. The full variable domain, its missing parts supplied by reference TRBV15 and TRBJ2-5, is DAMVIQNPRYQVTQFGKPVTLSCSQTLNHNVMYWYQQKSSQAPKLLFHYYDKDFNNEADTPDNFQSRRPNTSFCFLDIRSPGLGDTAMYLCATSRVYVEETQYFGPGTRLLVL.

The chain uses TRBV6-2 or TRBV6-3 and TRBJ2-1; 10 bases line up with TRBD2. V shed 5 bases and J 9 bases; nucleotides not matched to a gene: 13. The CDR3 length is 16 residues. CDR1 is MNHEY and CDR2 is SVGEGT in the germline V gene. The CDR3: CASSTGLLAGYGEQFF. The CDR3 DNA is TGTGCCAGCAGTACCGGTTTACTAGCGGGGTATGGTGAGCAGTTCTTC.

The chain joins TRBV3-1 to TRBJ1-5; D remains unclear. The CDR3 contains 15 residues. V was trimmed by 0 bases and J by 3 bases, leaving 9 bases between them. In germline, CDR1 is LGHDT, CDR2 YNNKEL (reference sequence). DNA of the CDR3: TGTGCCAGCAGCCAAGATTTCGTGGTCAATCAGCCCCAGCATTTT. As protein: CASSQDFVVNQPQHF.

The rearrangement uses TRBV28 and TRBJ2-5; 8 nucleotides agree with TRBD1. The germline V gene encodes CDR1 MDHEN and CDR2 SYDVKM. J lost 5 bases, V lost 3 bases, and 8 bases had no gene match. This CDR3 comprises 15 residues. The CDR3 coding sequence is TGTGCCAGCAGTTTCCAGGGGGCGCTGCGGGAGACCCAGTACTTC. Translated, it gives CASSFQGALRETQYF.

CDR3 DNA: TGCAGTGCTCCCCCGGGACGGCTAGCGGATACGCAGTATTTT. Encoded protein: CSAPPGRLADTQYF. The chain joins TRBV20-1 to TRBJ2-3; D is perhaps TRBD2 (6 bases). The CDR3 extends over 14 amino acids. Trimming left V 5 bases short and J 6 bases short, with 18 bases between. The germline gives CDR1 DFQATT, CDR2 SNEGSKA (reference sequence).

This clonotype was observed a handful of times. The gene calls are TRBV5-1 and TRBJ1-1, with 8 bases matching TRBD1. Germline V gene lookup returns CDR1 SGHRS and CDR2 YFSETQ. The CDR3 runs to 13 residues. The junction had 3 bases not matched to a gene; V was cut back by 4 bases and J by 4 bases. The CDR3 coding sequence is TGCGCCAGCAGCGGTCAGGGGGCCACTGAAGCTTTCTTT. It codes for CASSGQGATEAFF.

This chain links TRBV20-1 with TRBJ2-1, with D possibly TRBD1 on 5 matching bases. The CDR3 extends over 12 amino acids. Trimming took off 5 bases at V and 6 bases at J, with 11 bases between the two ends. CDR1 is DFQATT, CDR2 SNEGSKA, per germline (reference sequence). This CDR3 reads CSAPGQTNEQFF. In DNA form, the CDR3 reads TGCAGTGCTCCCGGACAAACCAATGAGCAGTTCTTC.

This clonotype was seen a few times. This sequence joins TRBV5-5 and TRBJ2-5, with D possibly being TRBD1 or TRBD2 (5 bases each). Germline CDR1 is SGHKS and CDR2 is YYEKEE (reference sequence). CDR3 length: 15 amino acids. V shed 3 bases and J shed 5 bases, with 17 bases lying between them. CDR3 in DNA: TGTGCCAGCAGCTACGGGACGGCCCTTTGGGAGACCCAGTACTTC. Translation gives CASSYGTALWETQYF.

The chain combines TRBV10-3 with TRBJ2-3; D might be TRBD2 (6 bases). CDR1 is ENHRY, CDR2 SYGVKD, per germline. CDR3 length: 12 amino acids. V was shortened by 11 bases and J by 3 bases, with 12 bases between the two germline ends. For the CDR3, the DNA is TGTGCCTCCACGGGGGTGACAGATACGCAGTATTTT. Encoded protein: CASTGVTDTQYF.

The chain employs TRBV11-2 and TRBJ1-2; D is unclear. Germline-derived CDR1 and CDR2 are SGHAT and FQNNGV. The CDR3 totals 15 residues. The ends were cut back, 1 base at V and 0 bases at J, with 9 bases in the middle. The CDR3 coding sequence is TGTGCCAGCAGCTTAGGCGGAGGAACTAACTATGGCTACACCTTC. Amino acids: CASSLGGGTNYGYTF.

The rearrangement links TRBV6-2 or TRBV6-3 to TRBJ2-7, with D perhaps TRBD2 (5 bases). The CDR3 has 15 amino acids. Deletions cut 5 bases from V and 4 bases from J, with 18 bases between. Germline V CDR1 and CDR2: MNHEY, SVGEGT. The CDR3 DNA reads as TGTGCCAGCAGTACTACTCGAGGGCGGCCTTACGAGCAGTACGTC. Translated, it gives CASSTTRGRPYEQYV.

This clonotype appeared a few times. The rearrangement links TRBV7-3 to TRBJ2-3; a possible D gene is TRBD1 (6 bases). Germline V gene sequence: CDR1 SGHTA, CDR2 FQGTGA. This CDR3 has 19 residues. The ends were cut back, 2 bases at V and 1 base at J, with 22 bases in the middle. CDR3 sequence: CASSLGPPQGLGGTDTQYF. The CDR3 nucleotides are TGTGCCAGCAGCTTAGGGCCCCCTCAGGGGCTCGGGGGCACAGATACGCAGTATTTT.

The chain is built from TRBV24-1 and TRBJ2-4; 9 nucleotides align to TRBD1. J gave up 4 bases and V 9 bases, and 9 bases lay outside the gene matches. CDR1 and CDR2 from the germline V gene are KGHDR and SFDVKD. CDR3 length: 15 amino acids. The CDR3 sequence: CATSAAGTGKNIQYF. As DNA, the CDR3 is TGTGCCACCTCTGCCGCCGGGACAGGGAAAAACATTCAGTACTTC.

The V call is TRBV16, the J call TRBJ2-1, with a possible D match to TRBD2 (7 bases). V lost 2 bases, J lost 9 bases, and 20 bases lay in between. CDR1 and CDR2 from the germline V gene are KGHSY and FQNENV. This CDR3 spans 16 amino acids. Here the CDR3 DNA reads TGTGCCAGCAGCCAAGATCCCTATACGAGGGGGGGTGAGCAGTTCTTC. Encoded protein: CASSQDPYTRGGEQFF. Variable domain in full (rest from reference TRBV16 and TRBJ2-1): GEEVAQTPKHLVRGEGQKAKLYCAPIKGHSYVFWYQQVLKNEFKFLISFQNENVFDETGMPKERFSAKCLPNSPCSLEIQATKLEDSAVYFCASSQDPYTRGGEQFFGPGTRLTVL.

The gene calls are TRBV19 and TRBJ2-7; the D gene is possibly TRBD2 (5 bases). Germline V gene lookup returns CDR1 LNHDA and CDR2 SQIVND (reference sequence). V dropped 10 bases and J dropped 0 bases, with 19 bases sitting between them. The CDR3 covers 15 residues. This chain's CDR3 is CATSRTREPSYEQYF. CDR3 nucleotide sequence: TGTGCCACCTCGCGCACGAGGGAGCCCTCCTACGAGCAGTACTTC.

This clonotype was seen only a few times. The chain uses TRBV5-1 and TRBJ2-1, with 7 bases that match TRBD2. CDR1 is SGHRS, CDR2 YFSETQ, per germline. V lost 1 base and J lost 8; bases outside the gene matches: 9. The CDR3 runs to 15 residues. The CDR3 sequence is CASSLIAGGVYEQFF. The CDR3 DNA reads TGCGCCAGCAGCTTGATAGCGGGCGGGGTCTATGAGCAGTTCTTC.

This clonotype was counted only a few times. The rearrangement links TRBV10-3 to TRBJ2-3; D is uncertain. V lost 3 bases and J 2 bases, leaving 9 bases between the germline ends. Germline V CDR1 and CDR2: ENHRY, SYGVKD. The CDR3 contains 14 residues. Here the CDR3 DNA reads TGTGCCATCAGTGATCAGTTCCTCACAGATACGCAGTATTTT. Its protein is CAISDQFLTDTQYF.

This clonotype has only a few counts. V and J are TRBV6-1 and TRBJ2-2; weak D call: TRBD1 (7 bases). CDR3 length equals 15 residues. CDR1 and CDR2 from the germline V gene are MNHNS and SASEGT. Trimming left V 7 bases short and J 6 bases short, with 18 bases between. CDR3 sequence: CASTSEGAGSGELFF. CDR3 in DNA: TGTGCCAGCACCTCGGAGGGGGCTGGTTCCGGGGAGCTGTTTTTT.

The J gene is TRBJ1-1, the V gene TRBV3-1; 8 nucleotides match TRBD1. V was clipped by 1 base and J by 3 bases; unmatched bases: 4. Germline CDR1 LGHDT, CDR2 YNNKEL (reference sequence). The CDR3 consists of 15 residues. CDR3 bases: TGTGCCAGCAGCCAAGTGGGCAGGGGGCACACTGAAGCTTTCTTT. Translation gives CASSQVGRGHTEAFF.

The rearrangement links TRBV5-1 to TRBJ2-7; D is ambiguous. With 4 bases removed from V and 2 bases from J, the gap between germline ends came to 10 bases. The CDR3 has 13 amino acids. Germline V CDR1 and CDR2: SGHRS, YFSETQ. As DNA, the CDR3 is TGCGCCAGCAGCGTGGACGGCACCTACGAGCAGTACTTC. Protein: CASSVDGTYEQYF.

The chain employs TRBV5-1 and TRBJ2-2; no definite D call. Trimming took off 9 bases at V and 4 bases at J, with 16 bases between the two ends. The CDR3 loop spans 14 amino acids. Germline V gives CDR1 SGHRS, CDR2 YFSETQ. The CDR3 DNA follows: TGCGCCACCTCGGAACGGGCTGGCACCGGGGAGCTGTTTTTT. It codes for CATSERAGTGELFF. Full variable domain (remainder filled in from reference TRBV5-1 and TRBJ2-2): KAGVTQTPRYLIKTRGQQVTLSCSPISGHRSVSWYQQTPGQGLQFLFEYFSETQRNKGNFPGRFSGRQFSNSRSEMNVSTLELGDSALYLCATSERAGTGELFFGEGSRLTVL.

A few counts support this clonotype. The chain has TRBV12-3 or TRBV12-4 and TRBJ2-5, with D perhaps TRBD2 (6 bases). Trimming left V 6 bases short and J 7 bases short, with 27 bases between. The CDR3 is 17 amino acids. Here the CDR3 DNA reads TGTGCCAGCAGCTTATTCACCGTGACGGCGTCCGGGGGGACCCAGTACTTC. Translated, it gives CASSLFTVTASGGTQYF.

This clonotype turned up a few times. The chain joins TRBV7-7 to TRBJ2-5, with a tentative D call TRBD1 (6 bases). CDR1 SSHAT and CDR2 FNYEAQ come from the germline V gene (reference sequence). This CDR3 contains 16 residues. Trimming shortened V by 1 base and J by 1 base, and 13 bases separated the two germline ends. CDR3 in amino acids: CASSLGSTGFQETQYF. The CDR3 DNA follows: TGTGCCAGCAGCTTAGGATCGACAGGATTCCAAGAGACCCAGTACTTC.

This chain links TRBV25-1 with TRBJ2-5, with D hard to call. From germline, CDR1 is MGHDK and CDR2 SYGVNS. V dropped 6 bases and J dropped 5 bases, with 7 bases sitting between them. The CDR3 is 11 residues long. CDR3 DNA: TGTGCCAGCAGACAAGGGGAGACCCAGTACTTC. It encodes CASRQGETQYF.

The V and J genes are TRBV18 and TRBJ2-5; the D is unclear. The germline CDR1 and CDR2 sequences are KGHSH and LQKENI. The CDR3 has 13 residues. V lost 3 bases, J lost 2 bases, and 7 bases lay in between. CDR3 sequence reads: CASSPNLQETQYF. In DNA form, the CDR3 reads TGTGCCAGCTCACCCAACCTTCAAGAGACCCAGTACTTC.

The rearrangement joins TRBV29-1 to TRBJ2-5; tentative D call: TRBD1 (5 bases). CDR1 and CDR2 from the germline V gene are SQVTM and ANQGSEA. V lost 3 bases to trimming and J lost 1 base, with 12 bases between them. The CDR3 loop spans 14 amino acids. This CDR3 is CSVETQGFQETQYF. The CDR3, as DNA: TGCAGCGTTGAGACTCAGGGATTCCAAGAGACCCAGTACTTC.